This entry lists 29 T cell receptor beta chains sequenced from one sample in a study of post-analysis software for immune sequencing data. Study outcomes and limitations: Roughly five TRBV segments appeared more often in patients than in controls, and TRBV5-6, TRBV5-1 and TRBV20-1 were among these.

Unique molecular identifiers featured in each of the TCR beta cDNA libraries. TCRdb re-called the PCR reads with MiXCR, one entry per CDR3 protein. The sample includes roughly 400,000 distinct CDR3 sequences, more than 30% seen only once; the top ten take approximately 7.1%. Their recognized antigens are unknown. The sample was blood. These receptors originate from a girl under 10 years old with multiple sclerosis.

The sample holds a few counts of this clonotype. CDR3 sequence reads: CASSQEITGNGYTF. DNA for the CDR3: TGTGCCAGCAGCCAAGAAATCACAGGGAATGGCTACACCTTC. The V and J genes are TRBV14 and TRBJ1-2; the D gene is possibly TRBD1 (6 bases). Trimming removed 0 bases from V and 6 bases from J, with 11 bases in between. The CDR3 totals 14 residues. Germline lookup yields CDR1 SGHDN and CDR2 FVKESK. Full variable domain (rest looked up from reference TRBV14 and TRBJ1-2): EAGVTQFPSHSVIEKGQTVTLRCDPISGHDNLYWYRRVMGKEIKFLLHFVKESKQDESGMPNNRFLAERTGGTYSTLKVQPAELEDSGVYFCASSQEITGNGYTFGSGTRLTVV.

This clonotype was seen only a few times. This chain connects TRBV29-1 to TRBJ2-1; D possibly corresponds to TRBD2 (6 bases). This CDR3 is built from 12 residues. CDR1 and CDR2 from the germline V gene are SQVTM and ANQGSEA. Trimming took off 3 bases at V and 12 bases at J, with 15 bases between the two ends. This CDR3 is CSVDAGGLPQFF. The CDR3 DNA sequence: TGCAGCGTTGATGCAGGTGGACTACCGCAGTTCTTC.

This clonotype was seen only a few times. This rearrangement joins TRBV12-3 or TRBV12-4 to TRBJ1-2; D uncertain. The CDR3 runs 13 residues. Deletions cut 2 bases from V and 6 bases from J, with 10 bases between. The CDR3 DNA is TGTGCCAGCAGTTTAACGGGGTCCGATGGCTACACCTTC. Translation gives CASSLTGSDGYTF.

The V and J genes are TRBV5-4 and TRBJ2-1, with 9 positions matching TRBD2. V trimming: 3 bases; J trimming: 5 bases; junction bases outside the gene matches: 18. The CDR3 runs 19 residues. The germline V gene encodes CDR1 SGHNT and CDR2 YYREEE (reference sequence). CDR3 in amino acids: CASSSAPFFSGRGDNEQFF. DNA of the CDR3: TGTGCCAGCAGCTCCGCTCCCTTTTTTAGCGGGAGAGGGGACAATGAGCAGTTCTTC.

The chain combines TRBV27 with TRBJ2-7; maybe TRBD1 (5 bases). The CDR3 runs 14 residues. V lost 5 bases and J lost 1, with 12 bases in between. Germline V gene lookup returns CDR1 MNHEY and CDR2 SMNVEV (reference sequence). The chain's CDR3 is CASSRQLTSYEQYF. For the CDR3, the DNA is TGTGCCAGCAGTCGACAGCTAACGTCCTACGAGCAGTACTTC.

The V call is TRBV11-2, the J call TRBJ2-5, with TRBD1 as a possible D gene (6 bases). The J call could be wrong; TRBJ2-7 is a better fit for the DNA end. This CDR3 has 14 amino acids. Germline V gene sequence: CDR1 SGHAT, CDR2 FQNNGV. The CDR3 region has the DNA TGTGCCAGCAGCTATGGGACACCGTTAGACGAGCAGTACTTC. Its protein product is CASSYGTPLDEQYF.

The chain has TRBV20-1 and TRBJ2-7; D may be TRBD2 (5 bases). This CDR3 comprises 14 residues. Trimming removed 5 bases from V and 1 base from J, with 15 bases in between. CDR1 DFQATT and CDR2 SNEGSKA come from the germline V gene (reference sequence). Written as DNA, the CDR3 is TGCAGTGCTCCCATCGCTAGCAAGTCCTACGAGCAGTACTTC. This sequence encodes CSAPIASKSYEQYF.

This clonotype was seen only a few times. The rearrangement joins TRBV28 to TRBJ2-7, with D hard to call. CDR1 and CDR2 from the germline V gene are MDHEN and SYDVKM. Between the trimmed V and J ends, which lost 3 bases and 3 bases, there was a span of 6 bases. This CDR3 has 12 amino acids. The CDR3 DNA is TGTGCCAGCAGTTTCCTTAGCTACGAGCAGTACTTC. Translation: CASSFLSYEQYF.

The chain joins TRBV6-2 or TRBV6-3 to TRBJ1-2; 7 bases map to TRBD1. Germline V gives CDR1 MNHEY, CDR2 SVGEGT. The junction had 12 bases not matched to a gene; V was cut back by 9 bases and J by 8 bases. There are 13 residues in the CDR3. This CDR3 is CASNRGPQMGYTF. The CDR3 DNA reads TGTGCCAGTAACAGGGGTCCCCAGATGGGCTACACCTTC.

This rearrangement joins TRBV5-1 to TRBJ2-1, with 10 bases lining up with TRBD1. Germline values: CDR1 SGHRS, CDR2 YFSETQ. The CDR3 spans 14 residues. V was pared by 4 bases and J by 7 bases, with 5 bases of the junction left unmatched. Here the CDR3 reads CASSAGTGANEQFF. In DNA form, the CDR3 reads TGCGCCAGCAGCGCGGGGACAGGGGCGAATGAGCAGTTCTTC.

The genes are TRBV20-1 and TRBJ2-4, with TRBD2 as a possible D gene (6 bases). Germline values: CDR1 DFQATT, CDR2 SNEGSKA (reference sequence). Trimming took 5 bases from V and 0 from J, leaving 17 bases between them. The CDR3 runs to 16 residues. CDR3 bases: TGCAGTGCTGCGACCGGGGGATCCCTAGCCAAAAACATTCAGTACTTC. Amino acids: CSAATGGSLAKNIQYF.

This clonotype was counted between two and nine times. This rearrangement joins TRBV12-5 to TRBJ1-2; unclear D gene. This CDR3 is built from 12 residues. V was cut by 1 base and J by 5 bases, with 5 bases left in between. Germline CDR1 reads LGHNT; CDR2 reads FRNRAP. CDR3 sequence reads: CASGLAPYGYTF. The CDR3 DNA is TGTGCTAGTGGTTTGGCCCCTTATGGCTACACCTTC.

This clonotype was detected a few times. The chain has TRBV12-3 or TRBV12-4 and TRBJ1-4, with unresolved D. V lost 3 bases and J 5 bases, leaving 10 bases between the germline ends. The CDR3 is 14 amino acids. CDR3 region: CASSFNLRNEKLFF. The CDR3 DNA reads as TGTGCCAGCAGTTTTAACTTAAGGAATGAAAAACTGTTTTTT.

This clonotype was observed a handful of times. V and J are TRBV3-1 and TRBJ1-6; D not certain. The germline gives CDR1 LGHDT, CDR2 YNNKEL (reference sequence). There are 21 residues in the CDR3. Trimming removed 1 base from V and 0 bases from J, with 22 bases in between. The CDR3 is CASSQVGILVPSNSYNSPLHF. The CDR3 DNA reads TGTGCCAGCAGCCAAGTGGGAATTTTGGTACCTTCCAACTCCTATAATTCACCCCTCCACTTT.

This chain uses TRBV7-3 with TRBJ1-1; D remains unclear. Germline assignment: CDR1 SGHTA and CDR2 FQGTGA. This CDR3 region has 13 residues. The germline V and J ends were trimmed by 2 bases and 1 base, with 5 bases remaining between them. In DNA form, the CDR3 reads TGTGCCAGCAGCTTAGATCCGAACACTGAAGCTTTCTTT. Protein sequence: CASSLDPNTEAFF.

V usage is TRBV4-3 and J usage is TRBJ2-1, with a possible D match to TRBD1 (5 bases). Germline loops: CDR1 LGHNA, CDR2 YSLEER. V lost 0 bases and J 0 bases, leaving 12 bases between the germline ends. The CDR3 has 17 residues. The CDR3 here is CASSQEGVGSSYNEQFF. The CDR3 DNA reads TGCGCCAGCAGCCAAGAAGGGGTCGGAAGCTCCTACAATGAGCAGTTCTTC.

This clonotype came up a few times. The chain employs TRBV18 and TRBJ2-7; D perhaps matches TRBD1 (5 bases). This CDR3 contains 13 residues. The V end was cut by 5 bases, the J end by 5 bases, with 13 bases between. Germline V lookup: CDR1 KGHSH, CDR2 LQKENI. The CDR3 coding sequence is TGTGCCAGCTCAAATCAGGGTCACAACGAGCAGTACTTC. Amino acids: CASSNQGHNEQYF.

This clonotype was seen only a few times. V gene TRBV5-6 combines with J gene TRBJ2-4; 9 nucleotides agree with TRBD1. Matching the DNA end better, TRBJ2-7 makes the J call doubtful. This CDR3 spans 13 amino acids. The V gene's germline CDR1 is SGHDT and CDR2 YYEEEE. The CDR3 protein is CATGTGSSYEQYF. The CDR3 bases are TGTGCCACCGGGACAGGGAGCTCCTACGAGCAGTACTTC.

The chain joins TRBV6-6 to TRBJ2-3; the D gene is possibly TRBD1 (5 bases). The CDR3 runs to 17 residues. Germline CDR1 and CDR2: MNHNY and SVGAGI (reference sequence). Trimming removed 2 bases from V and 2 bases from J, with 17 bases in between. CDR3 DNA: TGTGCCAGCAGTTACGGGGCGAGGTCGGTGGTCACAGATACGCAGTATTTT. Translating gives CASSYGARSVVTDTQYF.

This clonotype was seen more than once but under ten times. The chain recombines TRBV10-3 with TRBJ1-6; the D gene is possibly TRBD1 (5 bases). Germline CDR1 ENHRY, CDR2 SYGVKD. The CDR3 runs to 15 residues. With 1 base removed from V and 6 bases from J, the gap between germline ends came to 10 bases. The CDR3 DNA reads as TGTGCCATCAGTGAGTTAGGGGCAGGTAATTCACCCCTCCACTTT. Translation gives CAISELGAGNSPLHF.

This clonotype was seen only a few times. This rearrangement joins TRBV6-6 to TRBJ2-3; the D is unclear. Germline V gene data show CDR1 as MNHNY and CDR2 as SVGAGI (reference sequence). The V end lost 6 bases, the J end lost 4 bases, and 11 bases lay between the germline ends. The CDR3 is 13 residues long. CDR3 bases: TGTGCCAGCAGAGGGCGTCAGGCAGATACGCAGTATTTT. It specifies CASRGRQADTQYF.

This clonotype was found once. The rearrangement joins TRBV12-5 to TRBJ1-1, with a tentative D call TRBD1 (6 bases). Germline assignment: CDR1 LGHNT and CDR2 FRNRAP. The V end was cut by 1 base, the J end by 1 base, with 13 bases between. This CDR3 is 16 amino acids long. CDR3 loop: CASGLASGHSNTEAFF. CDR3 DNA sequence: TGTGCTAGTGGTTTGGCCTCGGGACACTCGAACACTGAAGCTTTCTTT.

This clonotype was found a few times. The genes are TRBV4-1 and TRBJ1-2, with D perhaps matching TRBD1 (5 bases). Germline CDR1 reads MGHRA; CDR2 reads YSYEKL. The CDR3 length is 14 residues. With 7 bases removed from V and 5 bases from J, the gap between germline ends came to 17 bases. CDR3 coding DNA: TGCGCCAGCACCCCGGCGGAGGGGCAATATGGCTACACCTTC. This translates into CASTPAEGQYGYTF.

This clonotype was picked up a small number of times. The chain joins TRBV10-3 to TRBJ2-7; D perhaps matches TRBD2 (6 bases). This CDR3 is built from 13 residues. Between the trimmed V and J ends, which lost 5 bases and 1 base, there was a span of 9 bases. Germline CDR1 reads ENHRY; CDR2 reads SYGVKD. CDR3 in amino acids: CAISRDSSYEQYF. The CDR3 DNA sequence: TGTGCCATCAGTCGGGACTCTTCCTACGAGCAGTACTTC.

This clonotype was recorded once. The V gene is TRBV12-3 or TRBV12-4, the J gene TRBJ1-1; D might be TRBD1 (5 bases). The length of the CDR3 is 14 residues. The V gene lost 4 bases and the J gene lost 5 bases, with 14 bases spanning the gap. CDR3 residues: CASSYSQEGTEAFF. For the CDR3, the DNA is TGTGCCAGCAGTTATAGTCAAGAGGGGACTGAAGCTTTCTTT.

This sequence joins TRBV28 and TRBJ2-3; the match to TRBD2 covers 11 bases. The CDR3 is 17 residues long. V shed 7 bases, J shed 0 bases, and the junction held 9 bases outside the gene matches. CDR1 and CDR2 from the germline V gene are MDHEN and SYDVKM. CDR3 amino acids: CASKSPGLADSTDTQYF. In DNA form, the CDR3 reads TGTGCCAGCAAGAGCCCGGGACTAGCGGATAGCACAGATACGCAGTATTTT.

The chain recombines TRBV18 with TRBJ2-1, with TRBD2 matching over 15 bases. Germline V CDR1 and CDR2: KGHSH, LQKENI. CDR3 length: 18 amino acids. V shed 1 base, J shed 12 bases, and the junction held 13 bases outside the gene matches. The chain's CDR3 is CASSPQMSGGTSGRLQFF. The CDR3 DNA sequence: TGTGCCAGCTCACCACAGATGTCCGGGGGGACTAGCGGGAGGCTGCAGTTCTTC.

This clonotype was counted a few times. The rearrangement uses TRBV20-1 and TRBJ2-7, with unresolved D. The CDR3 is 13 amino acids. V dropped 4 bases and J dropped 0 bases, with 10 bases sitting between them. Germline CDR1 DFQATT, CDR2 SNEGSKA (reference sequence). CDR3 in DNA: TGCAGTGCTATAGGGTTAGTCTCCTACGAGCAGTACTTC. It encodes CSAIGLVSYEQYF.

The CDR3 loop reads CASSYRDRGSNEQYF. The CDR3, as DNA: TGTGCCAGCAGTTACCGGGACAGGGGTAGCAACGAGCAGTACTTC. The V call is TRBV6-2 or TRBV6-3, the J call TRBJ2-7, with 10 nucleotides matching TRBD1. The CDR3 runs 15 residues. The germline gives CDR1 MNHEY, CDR2 SVGEGT. The junction had 6 bases not matched to a gene; V was cut back by 2 bases and J by 5 bases.